The rows below give T cell receptor beta chains drawn from one sample of a study of cytomegalovirus exposure and HLA in healthy donors. Repertoires were generated with immunoSEQ multiplex PCR, while TCRdb's copy carries only in-frame clones and drops some. The data show around 170,000 clones, with about 77% seen just once and over 2% held by the top ten. The specimen sequenced was PBMCs. All receptors derive from a young woman in good health and CMV-seropositive. Both conserved end residues are part of each CDR3. Fields, in order: clone size, J gene, V gene, D gene, CDR3 DNA, CDR3 protein. D genes are given only for firm matches. Only some rows state a clone size, as once, few, many or a class for expanded clones.

few	TRBJ2-3	TRBV20-1	.	TGCAGTGCTAGGAGGACAGATACGCAGTATTTT	CSARRTDTQYF
.	TRBJ1-2	TRBV7-6	TRBD1	TGTGCCAGCAGCTTAGAGCAGGGGGGCTCTGGCTACACCTTC	CASSLEQGGSGYTF
.	TRBJ1-2	TRBV9	.	TGTGCCAGCAGTTCAGGGCACTATGGCTACACCTTC	CASSSGHYGYTF
few	TRBJ2-1	TRBV5-4	TRBD2	TGTGCCAGCAGCTTGGGTGGGCTAGCGGTTACCTACAATGAGCAGTTCTTC	CASSLGGLAVTYNEQFF
.	TRBJ2-3	TRBV13	.	TGTGCCAGCTCCCCTTCTGGCACAGATACGCAGTATTTT	CASSPSGTDTQYF
.	TRBJ2-7	TRBV28	TRBD1	TGTGCCAGCAGTTCCTGGGGGACAGGGACCTACGAGCAGTACTTC	CASSSWGTGTYEQYF
.	TRBJ2-2	TRBV2	TRBD1	TGTGCCAGCAGTGAACAGGGGGCCGGGGAGCTGTTTTTT	CASSEQGAGELFF
once	TRBJ2-1	TRBV19	.	TGTGCCAGTAGTATAGGGAGGCCGATTGAGCAGTTCTTC	CASSIGRPIEQFF
.	TRBJ1-5	TRBV7-2	TRBD1	TGTGCCAGCAGCCCCAGGACAGGGGAGCTGGTTTATCAGCCCCAGCATTTT	CASSPRTGELVYQPQHF
.	TRBJ2-5	TRBV28	TRBD2	TGTGCCAGCGTAGGGGCTAGCGGGGGGATCCAAGAGACCCAGTACTTC	CASVGASGGIQETQYF
.	TRBJ2-7	TRBV19	.	TGTGCCAGTAGTATTAGGAGGGGACAGCGGGACGAGCAGTACTTC	CASSIRRGQRDEQYF
.	TRBJ2-1	TRBV12-5	TRBD2	TGTGCTAGTGGTCGGACTAGCGGGTCGAATGAGCAGTTCTTC	CASGRTSGSNEQFF
.	TRBJ2-3	TRBV7-9	.	TGTGCCAGCAGCTTAGGTGCTAGAGCGGATACGCAGTATTTT	CASSLGARADTQYF
.	TRBJ1-5	TRBV5-3	.	TGTGCCAGAAGCTTGGGGGTACCCGGGACACCGGTAAGAAATTATCAGCCCCAGCATTTT	CARSLGVPGTPVRNYQPQHF
.	TRBJ2-1	TRBV18	TRBD1	TGTGCCAGCTCACCACCGGGACAGGGGGAAAATGAGCAGTTCTTC	CASSPPGQGENEQFF
.	TRBJ1-5	TRBV7-2	TRBD1	TGTGCCAGCAGCCCGACAGGGGGCAATCAGCCCCAGCATTTT	CASSPTGGNQPQHF
few	TRBJ2-7	TRBV13	TRBD1	TGTGCCAGCAGCTGGGACAGGGAATCCTACGAGCAGTACTTC	CASSWDRESYEQYF
few	TRBJ1-1	TRBV4-1	TRBD1	TGCGCCAGCAGCTCCCGGGACAGGGTTGGCACTGAAGCTTTCTTT	CASSSRDRVGTEAFF
.	TRBJ2-3	TRBV20-1	.	TGCAGTGCCTCTACAGATACGCAGTATTTT	CSASTDTQYF
.	TRBJ2-3	TRBV11-2	.	TGTGCCAGCAGCTTAGAGGCGGGGCCAGATACGCAGTATTTT	CASSLEAGPDTQYF
.	TRBJ1-2	TRBV6-6	.	TGTGCCACAAGCCGGGGGGCGCGGGATGGCTACACCTTC	CATSRGARDGYTF
.	TRBJ1-2	TRBV5-4	.	TGTGCCAGCAGCTTGGGGGGGACTCATTCGGGTGGCTACACCTTC	CASSLGGTHSGGYTF
.	TRBJ1-5	TRBV6-1	.	TGTGCCAGCAGATTGACAGGAAGGGATCAGCCCCAGCATTTT	CASRLTGRDQPQHF
.	TRBJ2-5	TRBV23-1	.	TGCGCCAGCAGTCAAAACTACGGCGCGGAGAGCCAGTACTTC	CASSQNYGAESQYF
.	TRBJ2-1	TRBV11-1	TRBD1	TGTGCCAGCAGTTACACCCGGGGACAGGGGGGTGAGAATGAGCAGTTCTTC	CASSYTRGQGGENEQFF
.	TRBJ1-1	TRBV6-6	TRBD1	TGTGCCAGCAGGGTAGGGACAGGGGGGTTTGAAGCTTTCTTT	CASRVGTGGFEAFF
few	TRBJ1-2	TRBV13	.	TGTGCCAGCACTCTAAGGGGTGACGGCTATGGCTACACCTTC	CASTLRGDGYGYTF
.	TRBJ1-1	TRBV11-2	.	TGTGCCACCCTGCGGGCCCCACTGGCGAACACTGAAGCTTTCTTT	CATLRAPLANTEAFF
.	TRBJ2-6	TRBV5-1	.	TGCGCCAGCAGCTTGACAGGGTATGCCAACGTCCTGACTTTC	CASSLTGYANVLTF
.	TRBJ1-2	TRBV4-2	.	TGTGCCAGCAGCCACGGCCAACAGCTTAACTATGGCTACACCTTC	CASSHGQQLNYGYTF
.	TRBJ2-5	TRBV11-3	.	TGTGCCAGCACCCTTGGTTGGGGAGGTCAAGAGACCCAGTACTTC	CASTLGWGGQETQYF
.	TRBJ2-7	TRBV4-1	TRBD2	TGCGCCAGCAGCCAAGAGGGAGGGACCTCCTACGAGCAGTACTTC	CASSQEGGTSYEQYF
once	TRBJ2-1	TRBV4-1	.	TGCGCCAGCAGCCAAAGCGAGAGACAGCCGAATGAGCAGTTCTTC	CASSQSERQPNEQFF
few	TRBJ2-3	TRBV7-6	.	TGTGCCAGCAGCTTAGTAGGAGGGGGGGGCCAGGGCACAGATACGCAGTATTTT	CASSLVGGGGQGTDTQYF
.	TRBJ1-3	TRBV5-6	TRBD1	TGTGCCAGCAGGGTACAGGGGGTGGGTGGAAACACCATATATTTT	CASRVQGVGGNTIYF
.	TRBJ2-7	TRBV28	TRBD1	TGTGCCAGCAGCCCAGCGGGACAGGGGAATTACGAGCAGTACTTC	CASSPAGQGNYEQYF
.	TRBJ2-1	TRBV4-3	TRBD2	TGCGCCAGCAGCCAAGTAGGGACTAGGGTTAATGAGCAGTTCTTC	CASSQVGTRVNEQFF
few	TRBJ2-2	TRBV6-5	TRBD1	TGTGCCAGCAGCCGACAGGGGGCTTCCACCGGGGAGCTGTTTTTT	CASSRQGASTGELFF
few	TRBJ2-7	TRBV6-5	.	TGTGCCAGCAGTTCGTCGACTCAACCATACGAGCAGTACTTC	CASSSSTQPYEQYF
.	TRBJ1-1	TRBV19	.	TGTGCCAGTAGACGTCCGGGGGCTGAAGCTTTCTTT	CASRRPGAEAFF
.	TRBJ1-5	TRBV28	TRBD1	TGTGCCAGCAGCCCGATACAGGGGGGGAGCTCTCAGCCCCAGCATTTT	CASSPIQGGSSQPQHF
.	TRBJ1-6	TRBV19	.	TGTGCCAGTAGTACGGGCGGGGAGAATTCACCCCTCCACTTT	CASSTGGENSPLHF
few	TRBJ2-6	TRBV7-9	.	TGTGCCAGCTACAGGTCTGGGGCCAACGGCCTGACTTTC	CASYRSGANGLTF
.	TRBJ1-1	TRBV28	.	TGTGCCAGCAGTTTTGGAAGGGCGGGTTTCGTGGGGAGGAACACTGAAGCTTTCTTT	CASSFGRAGFVGRNTEAFF
.	TRBJ1-6	TRBV4-2	TRBD1	TGTGCCAGCAGCCAAGAACAGGGGGCTTATTCACCCCTCCACTTT	CASSQEQGAYSPLHF
.	TRBJ2-1	TRBV19	.	TGTGCCAGTAGTATAGGGCCAGGGAATGGCAACAATGAGCAGTTCTTC	CASSIGPGNGNNEQFF
.	TRBJ2-5	TRBV4-2	TRBD2	TGTGCCAGCAGCCAGGGGGGACTAGCGGGGGATTTCCAAGAGACCCAGTACTTC	CASSQGGLAGDFQETQYF
.	TRBJ1-5	TRBV4-1	.	TGCGCCAGCAGCCAAGAGGGAGGGGGTGTCAATCAGCCCCAGCATTTT	CASSQEGGGVNQPQHF
.	TRBJ2-1	TRBV28	TRBD2	TGTGCCACCCAAGCGGGGATGAACAATGAGCAGTTCTTC	CATQAGMNNEQFF
.	TRBJ1-5	TRBV19	.	TGTGCCAGTAGTATCCGGGGGACTCCTAGCAATCAGCCCCAGCATTTT	CASSIRGTPSNQPQHF
few	TRBJ1-4	TRBV15	.	TGTGCCACCAGCAGTCGAGGGTCGGGTGAAAAACTGTTTTTT	CATSSRGSGEKLFF
.	TRBJ2-5	TRBV28	TRBD2	TGTGCCAGCAGCTCAGGACTAGCGGGGTATCAAGAGACCCAGTACTTC	CASSSGLAGYQETQYF
.	TRBJ2-5	TRBV18	.	TGTGCCAGCTCACCTCCCAGCGAAGAGACCCAGTACTTC	CASSPPSEETQYF
.	TRBJ2-7	TRBV19	.	TGTGCCAGTAGTATTAACTCCAAGTCCTACGAGCAGTACTTC	CASSINSKSYEQYF
.	TRBJ2-5	TRBV2	TRBD2	TGTGCCAGCAGTGATGGACTAGCTGGTGCACAAGAGACCCAGTACTTC	CASSDGLAGAQETQYF
.	TRBJ1-2	TRBV6-1	.	TGTGCCAGCAGGGTAGGTCCCCATGGGCATGGCTACACCTTC	CASRVGPHGHGYTF
.	TRBJ2-1	TRBV7-2	.	TGTGCCAGCAGCTTAATTTCAGGGTTCGTCGATGAGCAGTTCTTC	CASSLISGFVDEQFF
.	TRBJ1-5	TRBV7-9	.	TGTGCCACCGGGGAGGCAGTCAATCAGCCCCAGCATTTT	CATGEAVNQPQHF